This section outlines one TCR beta chain sequence together with its context. All recovered Cohort 3 donors got two negative PCRs, got clearance, or saw symptom resolution. This entry comes from a study of blood T cell repertoires in COVID-19. As originally analysed: Estimation of nucleated cell counts was performed using reference gene primer amplification. TCRdb keeps only in-frame clones here, not all; method: immunoSEQ multiplex PCR. That table gives V, J and clone size, and the DNA gave D and trimming. The data contain 150,000 to 200,000 clones, more than 75% of them seen just once; the ten biggest clones take up approximately 15%. The ends were cut back, 0 bases at V and 5 bases at J, with 11 bases in the middle. CDR3 length: 15 amino acids. Germline CDR1 is KGHSH and CDR2 is LQKENI.

Sample: PBMCs or T cells enriched from blood (not recorded which). The V gene is TRBV18, the J gene TRBJ2-1, with D possibly being TRBD2 (6 bases). This TCR was sampled from a woman aged 45-60 years who had recovered from COVID-19. In DNA form, the CDR3 reads TGTGCCAGCTCACCACCGGGGACTCCAAACAATGAGCAGTTCTTC. As protein: CASSPPGTPNNEQFF.